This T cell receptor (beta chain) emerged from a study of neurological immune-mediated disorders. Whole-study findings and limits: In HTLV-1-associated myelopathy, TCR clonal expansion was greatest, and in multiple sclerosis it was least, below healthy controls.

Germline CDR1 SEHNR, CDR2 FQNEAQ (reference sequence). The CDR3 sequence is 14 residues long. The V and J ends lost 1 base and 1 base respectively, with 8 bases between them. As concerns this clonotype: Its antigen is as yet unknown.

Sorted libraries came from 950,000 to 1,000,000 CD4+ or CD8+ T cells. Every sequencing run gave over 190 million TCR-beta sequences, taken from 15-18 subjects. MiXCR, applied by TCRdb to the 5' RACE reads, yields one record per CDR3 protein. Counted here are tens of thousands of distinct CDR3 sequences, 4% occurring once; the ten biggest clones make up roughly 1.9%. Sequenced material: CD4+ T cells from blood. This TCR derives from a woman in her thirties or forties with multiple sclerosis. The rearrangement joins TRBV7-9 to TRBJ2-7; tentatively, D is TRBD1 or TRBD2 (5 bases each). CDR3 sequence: CASSLVGGSYEQYF. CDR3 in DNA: TGTGCCAGCAGCTTAGTTGGGGGTTCCTACGAGCAGTACTTC.